This T cell receptor beta chain is drawn from a study of cytomegalovirus exposure and HLA in healthy donors. Study conclusions and caveats: Reportedly, cytomegalovirus status was diagnosed with high sensitivity and specificity.

With regard to this clone: Its antigen is not identified.

Per the germline V gene, CDR1 is LNHDA and CDR2 is SQIVND (reference sequence). CDR3 length: 13 amino acids. Trimming pared 5 bases from V and 4 bases from J, leaving 11 bases between. Sequencing used immunoSEQ multiplex PCR; TCRdb keeps in-frame clones, though not all of them. The data show 200,000 to 250,000 clones, about nine tenths seen once. This sequence joins TRBV19 and TRBJ1-2; possible D gene TRBD1, 5 bases. Sequenced sample: PBMCs. The source is a woman aged 18-35 years in good health and CMV-seropositive. CDR3 region: CASSVTGSYGYTF. CDR3 bases: TGTGCCAGTAGTGTTACAGGTTCCTATGGCTACACCTTC.